The T cell receptor beta chain described here comes from a study of post-analysis software for immune sequencing data. Study-level information: The disease courses covered relapsing-remitting, secondary progressive and progressive-relapsing multiple sclerosis.

Incorporated into the TCR beta cDNA libraries were unique molecular identifiers, which served to reduce PCR and sequencing biases. The yield from roughly 1 to 10 million T cells was roughly 500,000 cDNA molecules in total. TCRdb processed the PCR reads anew with MiXCR; each CDR3 protein has one entry. Of approximately 730,000 distinct CDR3 sequences listed, about 32% are singletons. This clonotype was detected many times. Antigen specificity is unknown. Whole-study results and caveats: F measure showed strong co-clustering of same-batch samples. The study found significantly lower normalized Chao1 diversity in multiple sclerosis patients than in controls.

The sample taken for sequencing was blood. This receptor was identified in a girl between 5 and 17 years old with multiple sclerosis.

As DNA, the CDR3 is TGCAGCGCAGCCGACAGGGGGTCTTCCTACGAGCAGTACTTC. Translating gives CSAADRGSSYEQYF. The chain combines TRBV29-1 with TRBJ2-7, with TRBD1 identical over 9 bases. CDR1 is SQVTM and CDR2 is ANQGSEA in the germline V gene. CDR3 size: 14 residues. J was trimmed by 1 base and V by 7 bases; bases with no gene match: 8.